The clone carrying this T cell receptor (beta chain) was seen at least ten times. Its target is not known. The data stem from a study of T cell repertoires in cytomegalovirus infection. Overall study: CMV infection and matching HLA type were both indicated by public TCR beta signatures. General observations from the study: Accumulated public TCR beta family frequency recognized individuals carrying CMV together with the relevant HLA. There were HLA-C-restricted CMV-specific TCR beta clonotypes dominating the ex vivo response.

From the reads, TCRdb called clonotypes with MiXCR, one entry per CDR3 protein. The sample has about 130,000 distinct CDR3 sequences; roughly 9% are singletons. The source is a human donor in good health (CMV status not recorded). Some clones in this sample may be carry-over from other donors' samples. The source material was PBMCs.

In DNA, the CDR3 is TGTGCCAGCAGTGCGTGGACAGGGCATGGCTACACCTTC. This gives the protein CASSAWTGHGYTF. The rearrangement joins TRBV28 to TRBJ1-2; 8 bases fit TRBD1. The CDR3 runs to 13 residues. Germline lookup yields CDR1 MDHEN and CDR2 SYDVKM. V trimming: 5 bases; J trimming: 6 bases; junction bases outside the gene matches: 5.